The 20 T cell receptor beta chains in this list originate from one sample, sequenced in a study of memory CD8 T cells in hepatitis C reinfection. The time point denotes: late/post reinfection, 12 to 24 weeks after detection. No in vitro expansion preceded TCR sequencing of the sorted cells. TCRdb's copy holds only in-frame clones and misses some; the assay was immunoSEQ multiplex PCR. Of approximately 49,000 clones in the sample, 75% to 90% were seen once. Material for sequencing was naive CD8+ T cells sorted from blood. Receptors were obtained from a young man with hepatitis C virus infection.

V gene TRBV18 combines with J gene TRBJ2-1; 14 nucleotides line up with TRBD2. In germline, CDR1 is KGHSH, CDR2 LQKENI. V dropped 2 bases and J dropped 0; count of bases not matched to a gene: 3. The CDR3 is made up of 18 amino acids. CDR3 DNA: TGTGCCAGCTCACCAGGGACTAGCGGGGGCAGCTCCTACAATGAGCAGTTCTTC. Translated: CASSPGTSGGSSYNEQFF. Full variable domain (rest looked up from reference TRBV18 and TRBJ2-1): NAGVMQNPRHLVRRRGQEARLRCSPMKGHSHVYWYRQLPEEGLKFMVYLQKENIIDESGMPKERFSAEFPKEGPSILRIQQVVRGDSAAYFCASSPGTSGGSSYNEQFFGPGTRLTVL.

The gene calls are TRBV4-1 and TRBJ2-5, with 7 positions matching TRBD2. The J call may not be correct, given that the DNA end is closer to TRBJ2-7. Germline CDR1 reads MGHRA; CDR2 reads YSYEKL. The CDR3 covers 15 residues. The CDR3 spells CASSQEWTSVYEQYF. The CDR3 nucleotides read TGCGCCAGCAGCCAAGAATGGACTAGTGTCTACGAGCAGTACTTC.

The CDR3 DNA sequence: TGTGCCAGCGGCGCGAGGGGGCCGGCCGAGCAGTACTTC. Translated, it gives CASGARGPAEQYF. The chain recombines TRBV2 with TRBJ2-7; the match to TRBD1 covers 7 bases. This CDR3 contains 13 residues. The ends lost 8 bases at V and 6 bases at J; junction bases unmatched: 10. In germline, CDR1 is SNHLY, CDR2 FYNNEI.

CDR3 sequence: CASSYSRGQGAHGYTF. The CDR3, as DNA: TGTGCCAGCAGTTACTCAAGAGGACAGGGGGCGCATGGCTACACCTTC. The chain couples TRBV6-5 to TRBJ1-2, with 11 bases identical to TRBD1. This CDR3 comprises 16 residues. Germline CDR1 MNHEY, CDR2 SVGAGI. The V gene end was trimmed by 0 bases and the J gene end by 6 bases; junction bases not matched to a gene: 6.

The chain combines TRBV27 with TRBJ2-1; 10 bases agree with TRBD2. Germline values: CDR1 MNHEY, CDR2 SMNVEV (reference sequence). The CDR3 runs 16 residues. The V gene end was trimmed by 8 bases and the J gene end by 3 bases; junction bases not matched to a gene: 10. The CDR3 nucleotides are TGTGCCAGCTTACCCCAGCGGGGGGGGCTCTACAATGAGCAGTTCTTC. This sequence encodes CASLPQRGGLYNEQFF.

The V call is TRBV4-1, the J call TRBJ2-1; D uncertain. V was cut by 0 bases and J by 9 bases, with 9 bases left in between. The length of the CDR3 is 13 residues. Germline V gene lookup returns CDR1 MGHRA and CDR2 YSYEKL. The CDR3 loop reads CASSQEGRPEQFF. DNA of the CDR3: TGCGCCAGCAGCCAAGAGGGCAGGCCTGAGCAGTTCTTC.

The chain is built from TRBV14 and TRBJ2-3; 7 bases are shared with TRBD2. Germline trimming cut 6 bases from V and 2 bases from J; bases unmatched to any gene: 11. Germline V gene data show CDR1 as SGHDN and CDR2 as FVKESK. CDR3 length equals 16 residues. CDR3 sequence (DNA): TGTGCCAGCAGACTAAGACAGCGGGGAGTCACAGATACGCAGTATTTT. Protein product: CASRLRQRGVTDTQYF.

The chain recombines TRBV5-5 with TRBJ2-2; 9 nucleotides match TRBD1. J was trimmed by 6 bases and V by 5 bases; bases with no gene match: 11. CDR3 length: 16 amino acids. Germline CDR1 is SGHKS and CDR2 is YYEKEE (reference sequence). The CDR3 is CASSLRDRVLPGELFF. CDR3 DNA sequence: TGTGCCAGCAGTTTACGGGACAGGGTCCTGCCCGGGGAGCTGTTTTTT. Combining the CDR3 with reference TRBV5-5 and TRBJ2-2 gives the whole variable domain DAGVTQSPTHLIKTRGQQVTLRCSPISGHKSVSWYQQVLGQGPQFIFQYYEKEERGRGNFPDRFSARQFPNYSSELNVNALLLGDSALYLCASSLRDRVLPGELFFGEGSRLTVL.

The chain recombines TRBV11-2 with TRBJ2-7, with a tentative D call TRBD2 (6 bases). Per germline, CDR1 SGHAT and CDR2 FQNNGV. The CDR3 is made up of 18 amino acids. Trimming pared 5 bases from V and 5 bases from J, leaving 28 bases between. CDR3 sequence (DNA): TGTGCCAGCAGCCTCTATAGTTACGGGACTCTGGGATCCGACGAGCAGTACTTC. It encodes CASSLYSYGTLGSDEQYF.

The V gene is TRBV5-3, the J gene TRBJ1-1; TRBD1 is a possible D gene (6 bases). TRBV5-3 is filed as an ORF, its function uncertain. There are 16 residues in the CDR3. Trimming shortened V by 0 bases and J by 1 base, and 13 bases separated the two germline ends. This CDR3 reads CARSLEGGPRNTEAFF. The CDR3 DNA is TGTGCCAGAAGCTTGGAGGGGGGGCCGAGGAACACTGAAGCTTTCTTT.

The table lists this clone with a count of one. This chain connects TRBV4-1 to TRBJ2-7, with D possibly TRBD2 on 6 matching bases. This CDR3 is built from 14 residues. Germline V gives CDR1 MGHRA, CDR2 YSYEKL. V lost 0 bases and J 4 bases, leaving 10 bases between the germline ends. CDR3 in amino acids: CASSQDRGTYEQYF. Here the CDR3 DNA reads TGCGCCAGCAGCCAAGATCGGGGGACGTACGAGCAGTACTTC.

J is TRBJ2-3 and V is TRBV9; 10 bases map to TRBD1. Trimming removed 4 bases from V and 4 bases from J; junction bases left unmatched: 9. Germline CDR1 SGDLS, CDR2 YYNGEE. The CDR3 is 16 residues long. CDR3 amino acids: CASSIRLGQGSDTQYF. The CDR3 bases are TGTGCCAGCAGCATCCGGCTGGGACAGGGGTCAGATACGCAGTATTTT.

The chain joins TRBV7-9 to TRBJ2-6, with 7 bases lining up with TRBD2. This CDR3 is 17 amino acids long. Trimming took 3 bases from V and 1 from J; bases not matched to a gene: 6. The germline gives CDR1 SEHNR, CDR2 FQNEAQ (reference sequence). As DNA, the CDR3 is TGTGCCAGCAGCTTTAGCGGGCGATCATCTGGGGCCAACGTCCTGACTTTC. It encodes CASSFSGRSSGANVLTF.

The chain uses TRBV29-1 and TRBJ2-2, with 7 bases lining up with TRBD2. Trimming took 6 bases from V and 2 from J; bases not matched to a gene: 9. The CDR3 covers 15 residues. Germline V gene sequence: CDR1 SQVTM, CDR2 ANQGSEA. The CDR3 region has the DNA TGCAGCGTCGGAACTAGCGCTATAAACACCGGGGAGCTGTTTTTT. This sequence encodes CSVGTSAINTGELFF.

This clone showed up just a few times. DNA of the CDR3: TGTGCCAGCGAACATGGGCTGAACACCGGGGAGCTGTTTTTT. Translating it yields CASEHGLNTGELFF. The V and J genes are TRBV6-6 and TRBJ2-2, with no clear D. V lost 8 bases to trimming and J lost 1 base, with 11 bases between them. Germline values: CDR1 MNHNY, CDR2 SVGAGI (reference sequence). CDR3 length equals 14 residues.

The V call is TRBV29-1, the J call TRBJ2-1; D is perhaps TRBD2 (5 bases). V shed 0 bases and J shed 7 bases, with 16 bases lying between them. In germline, CDR1 is SQVTM, CDR2 ANQGSEA. This CDR3 is 15 amino acids long. The CDR3 protein is CSVEDLGGWENEQFF. As DNA, the CDR3 is TGCAGCGTTGAAGATCTCGGCGGGTGGGAAAATGAGCAGTTCTTC.

The rearrangement joins TRBV10-2 to TRBJ2-3; 10 positions agree with TRBD2. The CDR3 is 15 amino acids. The trim removed 3 bases at V and 4 bases at J, leaving 4 bases unmatched. The V gene's germline CDR1 is WSHSY and CDR2 SAAADI. CDR3 region: CASSEERGGPDTQYF. The CDR3, as DNA: TGCGCCAGCAGTGAAGAGCGGGGGGGCCCAGATACGCAGTATTTT.

The gene calls are TRBV7-3 and TRBJ2-1; D might be TRBD2 (6 bases). Germline CDR1 is SGHTA and CDR2 is FQGTGA. The CDR3 spans 14 residues. Trimming shortened V by 2 bases and J by 6 bases, and 11 bases separated the two germline ends. CDR3: CASSLPGVGNEQFF. In DNA form, the CDR3 reads TGTGCCAGCAGCTTACCGGGAGTCGGCAATGAGCAGTTCTTC.

The chain carries TRBV5-1 and TRBJ2-7; 9 nucleotides agree with TRBD1. Germline V gene data show CDR1 as SGHRS and CDR2 as YFSETQ. This CDR3 comprises 18 residues. Unmatched junction bases numbered 16, after V lost 4 bases and J lost 2 bases. The CDR3 loop reads CASSVGDRGGTFTYEQYV. The CDR3 region has the DNA TGCGCCAGCAGCGTAGGAGACAGGGGGGGAACCTTTACCTACGAGCAGTACGTC.

The chain links TRBV4-1 to TRBJ1-4, with 10 bases that match TRBD1. J lost 4 bases, V lost 3 bases, and 8 bases had no gene match. Germline CDR1 MGHRA, CDR2 YSYEKL. CDR3 length equals 17 residues. The CDR3 coding sequence is TGCGCCAGCAGCCAGGCCGGGACAGGGGCGATTAATGAAAAACTGTTTTTT. This codes for CASSQAGTGAINEKLFF.